This paragraph reports one T cell receptor beta chain. The sample belongs to a study of blood T cell repertoires in COVID-19. For the study at large: The origin of the acute and convalescent COVID-19 samples was the United States, Italy and Spain.

As originally analysed: Amplification with reference gene primers provided the estimates of nucleated cell counts. Profiled with immunoSEQ multiplex PCR; TCRdb holds only in-frame clones, not every one. V, J and clone size are those of that table, while D and trimming were read from the DNA. The table records approximately 290,000 clones, roughly four fifths of them present only once. Seattle patients were enrolled while actively infected and followed longitudinally. The V and J ends lost 4 bases and 2 bases, in that order; junction bases with no gene match: 4. Germline assignment: CDR1 GTSNPN and CDR2 SVGIG (reference sequence). This CDR3 spans 15 amino acids.

The sequence derives from a person in their 70s with COVID-19, enrolled during active disease. The gene calls are TRBV30 and TRBJ2-6, with TRBD1 matching 8 bases. Sequenced sample: peripheral blood. CDR3 in DNA: TGTGCCTGGAATCAGGACAGGGCTGGGGCCAACGTCCTGACTTTC. This gives the protein CAWNQDRAGANVLTF.